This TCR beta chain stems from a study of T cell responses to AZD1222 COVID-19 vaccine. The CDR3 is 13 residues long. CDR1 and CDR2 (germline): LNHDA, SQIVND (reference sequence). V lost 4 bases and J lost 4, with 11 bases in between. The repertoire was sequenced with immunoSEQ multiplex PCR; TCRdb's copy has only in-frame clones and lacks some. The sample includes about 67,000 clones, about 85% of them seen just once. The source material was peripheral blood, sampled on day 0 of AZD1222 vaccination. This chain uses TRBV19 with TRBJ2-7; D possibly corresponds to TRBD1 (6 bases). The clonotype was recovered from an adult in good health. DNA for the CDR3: TGTGCCAGTAGTAGCCCACAGGGTTACGAGCAGTACTTC. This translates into CASSSPQGYEQYF.